These 24 T cell receptor beta chains originate from one sample sequenced in a study of blood T cell repertoires in COVID-19. Some clones are missing from TCRdb's copy, which holds only in-frame ones; the method was immunoSEQ multiplex PCR. The sample consists of nearly 250,000 clones, 86% of them appearing once. Sequencing was performed on peripheral blood. These receptors came from a woman aged 55 to 70 who had recovered from COVID-19.

The gene calls are TRBV5-1 and TRBJ1-1, with 8 bases lining up with TRBD1. Germline loops: CDR1 SGHRS, CDR2 YFSETQ. V lost 2 bases and J lost 4; bases outside the gene matches: 1. The CDR3 is 13 amino acids. CDR3 bases: TGCGCCAGCAGCTTCGGACAGGGCACTGAAGCTTTCTTT. As protein: CASSFGQGTEAFF.

V and J are TRBV6-5 and TRBJ1-5; 7 nucleotides match TRBD1. V lost 0 bases and J lost 2; bases outside the gene matches: 1. CDR1 is MNHEY and CDR2 is SVGAGI in the germline V gene. This CDR3 is built from 15 residues. The CDR3 reads CASSYSGQGNQPQHF. In DNA form, the CDR3 reads TGTGCCAGCAGTTACTCAGGACAGGGCAATCAGCCCCAGCATTTT.

This chain uses TRBV29-1 with TRBJ1-5, with TRBD1 identical over 10 bases. Per the germline V gene, CDR1 is SQVTM and CDR2 is ANQGSEA. The CDR3 is made up of 14 amino acids. V dropped 1 base and J dropped 5; count of bases not matched to a gene: 2. CDR3 loop: CSVEVGTGDQPQHF. DNA for the CDR3: TGCAGCGTTGAAGTAGGGACAGGGGATCAGCCCCAGCATTTT.

J is TRBJ1-1 and V is TRBV14; D is perhaps TRBD1 (6 bases). The CDR3 runs to 13 residues. CDR1 and CDR2 from the germline V gene are SGHDN and FVKESK. V gave up 1 base and J gave up 8 bases, with 11 bases separating them. The CDR3 DNA sequence: TGTGCCAGCAGCCAAGTCGCCGGGACAGAAGCTTTCTTT. Its protein product is CASSQVAGTEAFF.

The rearrangement uses TRBV28 and TRBJ2-3, with D unresolved. The CDR3 consists of 12 residues. V shed 5 bases and J shed 6 bases, with 9 bases lying between them. Germline V gene data show CDR1 as MDHEN and CDR2 as SYDVKM. The CDR3 sequence is CASSLQSDTQYF. DNA for the CDR3: TGTGCCAGCAGTCTCCAGTCGGATACGCAGTATTTT.

The rearrangement joins TRBV29-1 to TRBJ2-7; 7 bases match TRBD1. With 4 bases clipped from V and 6 bases from J, the junction kept 3 bases outside the gene matches. This CDR3 comprises 11 residues. CDR1 SQVTM and CDR2 ANQGSEA come from the germline V gene. DNA of the CDR3: TGCAGCGTTGCGACAGGGTTCGAGCAGTACTTC. Translating gives CSVATGFEQYF.

This clone came up once. This sequence joins TRBV7-2 and TRBJ2-5; 9 positions agree with TRBD2. Germline V lookup: CDR1 SGHTA, CDR2 FQGNSA. This CDR3 is 17 amino acids long. Germline trimming cut 0 bases from V and 9 bases from J; bases unmatched to any gene: 14. The CDR3 region is CASSLAQGSGGPRAQYF. The CDR3 bases are TGTGCCAGCAGCTTAGCGCAAGGTAGCGGGGGCCCTCGAGCCCAGTACTTC.

The chain is built from TRBV6-5 and TRBJ1-2; TRBD1 agrees at 10 bases. Trimming removed 6 bases from V and 4 bases from J; junction bases left unmatched: 5. CDR3 length equals 14 residues. Germline lookup yields CDR1 MNHEY and CDR2 SVGAGI. CDR3 region: CASSRGQGTYGYTF. Here the CDR3 DNA reads TGTGCCAGCAGCCGGGGACAGGGGACCTATGGCTACACCTTC.

The rearrangement uses TRBV7-2 and TRBJ1-2, with TRBD1 as a possible D gene (5 bases). This CDR3 region has 17 residues. Between the trimmed V and J ends, which lost 5 bases and 4 bases, there was a span of 23 bases. CDR1 and CDR2 (germline): SGHTA, FQGNSA. CDR3 amino acids: CASSVRDSQGRFYGYTF. In nucleotides, the CDR3 is TGTGCCAGCAGCGTAAGGGACTCCCAAGGACGGTTCTATGGCTACACCTTC.

The chain has TRBV7-9 and TRBJ1-6; D may be TRBD1 (6 bases). Germline V gene sequence: CDR1 SEHNR, CDR2 FQNEAQ (reference sequence). The CDR3 has 15 residues. V was pared by 5 bases and J by 5 bases, with 13 bases between. This CDR3 reads CASSAWTEDNSPLHF. The CDR3 DNA follows: TGTGCCAGCAGCGCTTGGACAGAAGATAATTCACCCCTCCACTTT.

This chain joins TRBV10-3 and TRBJ1-1; 8 positions match TRBD1. The CDR3 covers 14 residues. Trimming took 10 bases from V and 1 from J; bases not matched to a gene: 8. Germline V gene data show CDR1 as ENHRY and CDR2 as SYGVKD. Here the CDR3 DNA reads TGTGCCACGGGGACAGGCTCCCCGAACACTGAAGCTTTCTTT. It encodes CATGTGSPNTEAFF.

The chain couples TRBV5-1 to TRBJ2-5; D uncertain. This CDR3 region has 12 residues. The germline CDR1 and CDR2 sequences are SGHRS and YFSETQ. Trimming stripped 3 bases from V and 5 bases from J, with 8 bases between. This CDR3 reads CASSYPGETQYF. CDR3 coding DNA: TGCGCCAGCAGCTACCCCGGGGAGACCCAGTACTTC.

The chain carries TRBV2 and TRBJ1-1; D not certain. V lost 4 bases and J lost 4, with 4 bases in between. The CDR3 totals 11 residues. Germline V gene sequence: CDR1 SNHLY, CDR2 FYNNEI. Here the CDR3 reads CASSAFTEAFF. Here the CDR3 DNA reads TGTGCCAGCAGTGCGTTCACTGAAGCTTTCTTT. Full variable domain (missing parts from reference TRBV2 and TRBJ1-1): EPEVTQTPSHQVTQMGQEVILRCVPISNHLYFYWYRQILGQKVEFLVSFYNNEISEKSEIFDDQFSVERPDGSNFTLKIRSTKLEDSAMYFCASSAFTEAFFGQGTRLTVV.

V usage is TRBV6-5 and J usage is TRBJ2-5; 9 nucleotides line up with TRBD2. This CDR3 spans 14 amino acids. CDR1 MNHEY and CDR2 SVGAGI come from the germline V gene. With 10 bases clipped from V and 5 bases from J, the junction kept 11 bases outside the gene matches. The CDR3 loop is CAIAESGGWETQYF. CDR3 coding DNA: TGTGCCATAGCAGAGAGCGGGGGGTGGGAGACCCAGTACTTC.

The genes are TRBV5-1 and TRBJ2-7, with D tentatively TRBD1 (6 bases). V was trimmed by 2 bases and J by 4 bases, leaving 10 bases between them. The germline gives CDR1 SGHRS, CDR2 YFSETQ. This CDR3 contains 13 residues. The CDR3 is CASSLLQGYEQYF. The CDR3, as DNA: TGCGCCAGCAGCTTATTACAGGGTTACGAGCAGTACTTC.

J is TRBJ2-2 and V is TRBV25-1; no clear D gene. V dropped 1 base and J dropped 3 bases, with 6 bases sitting between them. The germline V gene has CDR1 MGHDK and CDR2 SYGVNS. The CDR3 contains 14 residues. CDR3 DNA: TGTGCCAGCAGTGAATTTGGAGACACCGGGGAGCTGTTTTTT. It codes for CASSEFGDTGELFF.

J is TRBJ2-7 and V is TRBV28; maybe TRBD1 (6 bases). This CDR3 spans 17 amino acids. V lost 3 bases to trimming and J lost 3 bases, with 21 bases between them. Germline lookup yields CDR1 MDHEN and CDR2 SYDVKM. CDR3 nucleotides: TGTGCCAGCAGTTTTTGGCCCCCCCCCGGGACAAGCTACGAGCAGTACTTC. Translation: CASSFWPPPGTSYEQYF.

This clone occurred once. V and J are TRBV29-1 and TRBJ1-1; TRBD1 might be the D (5 bases). CDR3 size: 13 residues. V shed 6 bases and J shed 1 base, with 12 bases lying between them. Germline V CDR1 and CDR2: SQVTM, ANQGSEA. CDR3 nucleotides: TGCAGCGTCCAGATTGACAGGAACACTGAAGCTTTCTTT. It encodes CSVQIDRNTEAFF.

The rearrangement joins TRBV12-3 or TRBV12-4 to TRBJ1-1; D is uncertain. The CDR3 has 13 residues. The CDR3, as DNA: TGTGCGACTAGACGGACCGGAGACACTGAAGCTTTCTTT. It is translated as CATRRTGDTEAFF.

The chain carries TRBV12-3 or TRBV12-4 and TRBJ2-3; D might be TRBD2 (5 bases). V was pared by 6 bases and J by 8 bases, with 12 bases between. The length of the CDR3 is 12 residues. DNA for the CDR3: TGTGCCAGCAGCAAACTAGTCGGTACGCAGTATTTT. This translates into CASSKLVGTQYF.

The CDR3 bases are TGTGCCAGCTCACCCGGGGGGGGAGCGAACACCGGGGAGCTGTTTTTT. Translation gives CASSPGGGANTGELFF. J is TRBJ2-2 and V is TRBV18, with 8 bases matching TRBD2. The CDR3 sequence is 16 residues long. CDR1 KGHSH and CDR2 LQKENI come from the germline V gene. J lost 0 bases, V lost 3 bases, and 3 bases had no gene match.

The chain couples TRBV5-1 to TRBJ1-1, with TRBD1 as a possible D gene (6 bases). The CDR3 totals 14 residues. V was pared by 2 bases and J by 1 base, with 9 bases between. Looked up from germline, CDR1 is SGHRS and CDR2 is YFSETQ. Written as DNA, the CDR3 is TGCGCCAGCAGCTTCGTGACAGGGAACACTGAAGCTTTCTTT. Translated: CASSFVTGNTEAFF.

The chain couples TRBV19 to TRBJ2-7, with D maybe TRBD1 (6 bases). V shed 3 bases and J shed 0 bases, with 15 bases lying between them. This CDR3 has 16 amino acids. The germline gives CDR1 LNHDA, CDR2 SQIVND (reference sequence). CDR3 region: CASSINPGATSYEQYF. The CDR3 DNA sequence: TGTGCCAGTAGTATTAACCCAGGGGCCACCTCCTACGAGCAGTACTTC.

The chain is built from TRBV2 and TRBJ2-7; TRBD1 matches 7 bases. Unmatched junction bases numbered 9, after V lost 5 bases and J lost 2 bases. The CDR3 sequence is 15 residues long. Germline lookup yields CDR1 SNHLY and CDR2 FYNNEI. The CDR3 reads CASSQSRTGAYEQYF. Here the CDR3 DNA reads TGTGCCAGCAGTCAAAGTCGGACAGGAGCCTACGAGCAGTACTTC.